The table lists the clone carrying this T cell receptor beta chain with a few counts. The antigen remains undetermined. This sample is drawn from a study of post-analysis software for immune sequencing data. General study points: The study found significantly lower normalized Chao1 diversity in multiple sclerosis patients than in controls. TRBV5-6, TRBV5-1 and TRBV20-1 were among 4 or 5 TRBV segments more frequent in patients than controls.

The CDR3 is 13 residues long. V was shortened by 10 bases and J by 3 bases, with 16 bases between the two germline ends. CDR1 is ENHRY and CDR2 is SYGVKD in the germline V gene. Each TCR beta cDNA library carried unique molecular identifiers. T cells, about 0.85 to 11 million of them, yielded some 510,000 cDNA molecules. TCRdb analysed the PCR reads with MiXCR anew, one entry per CDR3 protein. The sample has about 400,000 distinct CDR3 sequences; less than 35% are singletons. The J gene is TRBJ2-7, the V gene TRBV10-3; D is perhaps TRBD1 or TRBD2 (5 bases each). The sequenced material came from blood. The clonotype comes from a girl under 18 with multiple sclerosis. The CDR3 nucleotides are TGTGCCACTCATAAAGAGGGGAACTACGAGCAGTACTTC. This codes for CATHKEGNYEQYF.